This TCR beta chain was sequenced during a study of blood T cell repertoires in COVID-19. Study summary: Acute and convalescent COVID-19 specimens originated in the United States, Italy and Spain. From T cells, B-cell-depleted T cells, or PBMCs came the material, which was cDNA or gDNA.

Under the authors' procedure: Amplification of reference gene primers provided the estimated nucleated cell counts. TCRdb's copy holds only in-frame clones and misses some; the assay was immunoSEQ multiplex PCR. The V and J calls and clone size come from that table; D and trimming were worked out from the DNA. The table has more than 100,000 clones, around 84% seen once. V gave up 0 bases and J gave up 0 bases, with 6 bases separating them. Germline CDR1 and CDR2: LNHDA and SQIVND (reference sequence). The CDR3 runs 14 residues. The chain has TRBV19 and TRBJ2-7; D is uncertain. The specimen was peripheral blood. This receptor was obtained from a woman older than 75 with acute or convalescent COVID-19. CDR3 DNA sequence: TGTGCCAGTAGTATAGAACCGAGCTCCTACGAGCAGTACTTC. Its protein is CASSIEPSSYEQYF.